This is a list of T cell receptor beta chains from one sample in a study of T cell responses to AZD1222 COVID-19 vaccine. TCRdb keeps only in-frame clones here, not all; method: immunoSEQ multiplex PCR. The data hold around 78,000 clones, with around nine tenths observed a single time. The material was peripheral blood, obtained on day 0 of AZD1222 vaccination. These receptors were taken from an adult in good health. Each CDR3 is given with its conserved first and last residue. A D gene is named only where the DNA matches it firmly. Expanded clones get a size class; other rows say once, few or many, or leave the size out.

CDR3 length: 14; J gene: TRBJ1-2; D gene: NA; clone size: many; V gene: TRBV7-9; CDR3 protein: CASSLVKGTEGYTF; CDR3 DNA: TGTGCCAGCAGCTTAGTGAAAGGGACGGAGGGCTACACCTTC
CDR3 length: 14; J gene: TRBJ2-2; D gene: NA; clone size: NA; V gene: TRBV28; CDR3 protein: CASSLRVYTGELFF; CDR3 DNA: TGTGCCAGCAGTTTAAGGGTTTACACCGGGGAGCTGTTTTTT
CDR3 length: 12; J gene: TRBJ1-2; D gene: NA; clone size: few; V gene: TRBV12-3/TRBV12-4; CDR3 protein: CASSPRHYGYTF; CDR3 DNA: TGTGCCAGCAGTCCACGACACTATGGCTACACCTTC
CDR3 length: 14; J gene: TRBJ2-3; D gene: NA; clone size: once; V gene: TRBV5-1; CDR3 protein: CASGGGLLTDTQYF; CDR3 DNA: TGCGCCAGCGGCGGTGGACTCCTCACAGATACGCAGTATTTT
CDR3 length: 13; J gene: TRBJ1-2; D gene: NA; clone size: NA; V gene: TRBV28; CDR3 protein: CASSFTGHYGYTF; CDR3 DNA: TGTGCCAGCAGTTTTACGGGGCACTATGGCTACACCTTC
CDR3 length: 16; J gene: TRBJ1-2; D gene: NA; clone size: NA; V gene: TRBV6-1; CDR3 protein: CASSEAGILAGYGYTF; CDR3 DNA: TGTGCCAGCAGTGAAGCCGGAATATTAGCTGGCTATGGCTACACCTTC
CDR3 length: 14; J gene: TRBJ1-2; D gene: NA; clone size: NA; V gene: TRBV19; CDR3 protein: CASSPQQGNYGYTF; CDR3 DNA: TGTGCCAGTAGTCCTCAACAGGGTAACTATGGCTACACCTTC
CDR3 length: 16; J gene: TRBJ2-5; D gene: TRBD2; clone size: NA; V gene: TRBV19; CDR3 protein: CASSIPGLAAQETQYF; CDR3 DNA: TGTGCCAGTAGTATCCCGGGACTAGCGGCGCAAGAGACCCAGTACTTC
CDR3 length: 11; J gene: TRBJ1-6; D gene: NA; clone size: NA; V gene: TRBV10-1; CDR3 protein: CASKGDSPLHF; CDR3 DNA: TGCGCCAGCAAGGGTGATTCACCCCTCCACTTT
CDR3 length: 10; J gene: TRBJ2-1; D gene: NA; clone size: few; V gene: TRBV28; CDR3 protein: CASSSNEQFF; CDR3 DNA: TGTGCCAGCAGTTCGAACGAGCAGTTCTTC
CDR3 length: 14; J gene: TRBJ2-1; D gene: TRBD2; clone size: once; V gene: TRBV7-3; CDR3 protein: CASSLIPAGGHQFF; CDR3 DNA: TGTGCCAGCAGCTTAATCCCAGCGGGGGGGCACCAGTTCTTC
CDR3 length: 14; J gene: TRBJ2-7; D gene: NA; clone size: NA; V gene: TRBV14; CDR3 protein: CASSPGPFGWEQYF; CDR3 DNA: TGTGCCAGCAGCCCGGGACCCTTCGGTTGGGAGCAGTACTTC
CDR3 length: 15; J gene: TRBJ2-6; D gene: NA; clone size: NA; V gene: TRBV27; CDR3 protein: CASSLGVSGANVLTF; CDR3 DNA: TGTGCCAGCAGTTTAGGAGTCTCTGGGGCCAACGTCCTGACTTTC
CDR3 length: 15; J gene: TRBJ1-6; D gene: NA; clone size: NA; V gene: TRBV7-6; CDR3 protein: CASSLNPESNSPLHF; CDR3 DNA: TGTGCCAGCAGCTTAAATCCGGAGTCTAATTCACCCCTCCACTTT
CDR3 length: 15; J gene: TRBJ1-6; D gene: NA; clone size: NA; V gene: TRBV7-2; CDR3 protein: CASSSRSGTHSPLHF; CDR3 DNA: TGTGCCAGCAGTTCAAGGTCGGGGACTCATTCACCCCTCCACTTT
CDR3 length: 13; J gene: TRBJ1-1; D gene: TRBD1; clone size: NA; V gene: TRBV13; CDR3 protein: CASSFNRGGEAFF; CDR3 DNA: TGTGCCAGCAGCTTTAACAGGGGGGGTGAAGCTTTCTTT
CDR3 length: 15; J gene: TRBJ2-5; D gene: NA; clone size: NA; V gene: TRBV7-2; CDR3 protein: CASSLDGGRTEAQYF; CDR3 DNA: TGTGCCAGCAGCTTAGATGGGGGTAGGACGGAGGCCCAGTACTTC
CDR3 length: 15; J gene: TRBJ2-6; D gene: NA; clone size: NA; V gene: TRBV2; CDR3 protein: CASSDLFSGANVLTF; CDR3 DNA: TGTGCCAGCAGTGACCTGTTCTCTGGGGCCAACGTCCTGACTTTC
CDR3 length: 14; J gene: TRBJ1-6; D gene: NA; clone size: once; V gene: TRBV5-6; CDR3 protein: CASSLKDRNSPLHF; CDR3 DNA: TGTGCCAGCAGCTTGAAGGACAGAAACTCACCCCTCCACTTT
CDR3 length: 13; J gene: TRBJ2-7; D gene: NA; clone size: NA; V gene: TRBV6-5; CDR3 protein: CASSQFDSYEQYF; CDR3 DNA: TGTGCCAGCAGTCAATTCGACTCCTACGAGCAGTACTTC
CDR3 length: 14; J gene: TRBJ1-5; D gene: NA; clone size: NA; V gene: TRBV19; CDR3 protein: CASSRGLGNQPQHF; CDR3 DNA: TGTGCCAGTAGTAGAGGTCTGGGCAATCAGCCCCAGCATTTT
CDR3 length: 15; J gene: TRBJ1-4; D gene: TRBD1; clone size: NA; V gene: TRBV11-2; CDR3 protein: CASSFQGAPNEKLFF; CDR3 DNA: TGTGCCAGCAGCTTCCAGGGGGCGCCTAATGAAAAACTGTTTTTT
CDR3 length: 18; J gene: TRBJ2-2; D gene: TRBD1; clone size: NA; V gene: TRBV12-5; CDR3 protein: CASGSGRGTGGNTGELFF; CDR3 DNA: TGTGCTAGTGGTTCCGGACGTGGGACAGGGGGAAACACCGGGGAGCTGTTTTTT
CDR3 length: 8; J gene: TRBJ2-5; D gene: NA; clone size: NA; V gene: TRBV7-8; CDR3 protein: CAHIPQYF; CDR3 DNA: TGTGCTCATATTCCCCAGTACTTC
CDR3 length: 14; J gene: TRBJ2-7; D gene: NA; clone size: NA; V gene: TRBV6-5; CDR3 protein: CASTPASRESEQYF; CDR3 DNA: TGTGCCAGCACTCCAGCCTCCAGGGAAAGCGAGCAGTACTTC
CDR3 length: 14; J gene: TRBJ2-5; D gene: NA; clone size: NA; V gene: TRBV7-9; CDR3 protein: CASSSGISQETQYF; CDR3 DNA: TGTGCCAGCAGCTCCGGAATTTCCCAAGAGACCCAGTACTTC
CDR3 length: 17; J gene: TRBJ1-5; D gene: NA; clone size: once; V gene: TRBV4-1; CDR3 protein: CASSQAPQGPANQPQHF; CDR3 DNA: TGCGCCAGCAGCCAAGCTCCCCAGGGACCGGCCAATCAGCCCCAGCATTTT
CDR3 length: 16; J gene: TRBJ2-7; D gene: NA; clone size: NA; V gene: TRBV30; CDR3 protein: CAWSVPLRTPTYEQYF; CDR3 DNA: TGTGCCTGGAGTGTACCTCTCCGGACACCTACCTACGAGCAGTACTTC
CDR3 length: 16; J gene: TRBJ1-4; D gene: NA; clone size: NA; V gene: TRBV3-1/TRBV3-2; CDR3 protein: CASSQDVGLTNEKLFF; CDR3 DNA: TGTGCCAGCAGCCAAGATGTCGGGTTAACTAATGAAAAACTGTTTTTT
CDR3 length: 16; J gene: TRBJ2-1; D gene: NA; clone size: NA; V gene: TRBV6-5; CDR3 protein: CASSYGGASSYNEQFF; CDR3 DNA: TGTGCCAGCAGTTACGGGGGGGCCAGCTCCTACAATGAGCAGTTCTTC
CDR3 length: 16; J gene: TRBJ1-2; D gene: NA; clone size: NA; V gene: TRBV5-1; CDR3 protein: CASSLGLGGGTGGYTF; CDR3 DNA: TGCGCCAGCAGCTTGGGTCTTGGTGGGGGAACGGGAGGCTACACCTTC
CDR3 length: 15; J gene: TRBJ1-6; D gene: NA; clone size: NA; V gene: TRBV7-3; CDR3 protein: CASSLTVGRASPLHF; CDR3 DNA: TGTGCCAGCAGCTTAACGGTAGGGAGAGCATCACCCCTCCACTTT
CDR3 length: 18; J gene: TRBJ2-3; D gene: TRBD2; clone size: NA; V gene: TRBV9; CDR3 protein: CASSRLASGGPKTDTQYF; CDR3 DNA: TGTGCCAGCAGCCGTTTGGCTAGCGGGGGACCGAAAACAGATACGCAGTATTTT
CDR3 length: 11; J gene: TRBJ1-6; D gene: NA; clone size: NA; V gene: TRBV14; CDR3 protein: CASSGFGPLHF; CDR3 DNA: TGTGCCAGCAGCGGGTTCGGTCCCCTCCACTTT
CDR3 length: 14; J gene: TRBJ2-1; D gene: NA; clone size: NA; V gene: TRBV29-1; CDR3 protein: CSGNRDGLPNEQFF; CDR3 DNA: TGCAGCGGAAACCGGGACGGACTACCAAATGAGCAGTTCTTC
CDR3 length: 12; J gene: TRBJ2-1; D gene: NA; clone size: NA; V gene: TRBV4-1; CDR3 protein: CASSQVGGGWFF; CDR3 DNA: TGCGCCAGCAGCCAAGTTGGAGGGGGTTGGTTCTTC
CDR3 length: 14; J gene: TRBJ1-1; D gene: TRBD1; clone size: few; V gene: TRBV5-1; CDR3 protein: CASSLHRGNTEAFF; CDR3 DNA: TGCGCCAGCAGCTTGCACAGGGGGAACACTGAAGCTTTCTTT
CDR3 length: 15; J gene: TRBJ1-2; D gene: TRBD1; clone size: NA; V gene: TRBV2; CDR3 protein: CASSEGGQGVRGYTF; CDR3 DNA: TGTGCCAGCAGTGAAGGGGGACAGGGCGTGCGGGGCTACACCTTC
CDR3 length: 14; J gene: TRBJ1-2; D gene: NA; clone size: NA; V gene: TRBV30; CDR3 protein: CAWSLLPVDYGYTF; CDR3 DNA: TGTGCCTGGAGTCTCTTACCCGTCGACTATGGCTACACCTTC
CDR3 length: 10; J gene: TRBJ1-1; D gene: NA; clone size: NA; V gene: TRBV28; CDR3 protein: CATMYTEAFF; CDR3 DNA: TGTGCCACCATGTACACTGAAGCTTTCTTT
CDR3 length: 13; J gene: TRBJ2-1; D gene: NA; clone size: once; V gene: TRBV6-5; CDR3 protein: CASSYSISNEQFF; CDR3 DNA: TGTGCCAGCAGTTACTCAATTTCCAATGAGCAGTTCTTC
CDR3 length: 14; J gene: TRBJ1-3; D gene: NA; clone size: NA; V gene: TRBV5-4; CDR3 protein: CASSSDTSGNTIYF; CDR3 DNA: TGTGCCAGCAGCTCGGACACCTCTGGAAACACCATATATTTT
CDR3 length: 13; J gene: TRBJ2-2; D gene: NA; clone size: NA; V gene: TRBV10-1; CDR3 protein: CASRGKSTGELFF; CDR3 DNA: TGCGCCAGCAGGGGCAAAAGCACCGGGGAGCTGTTTTTT
CDR3 length: 14; J gene: TRBJ2-2; D gene: NA; clone size: few; V gene: TRBV7-3; CDR3 protein: CASSALGNTGELFF; CDR3 DNA: TGTGCCAGCAGCGCGTTAGGGAACACCGGGGAGCTGTTTTTT
CDR3 length: 15; J gene: TRBJ1-4; D gene: NA; clone size: NA; V gene: TRBV6-5; CDR3 protein: CASSPKRQVNEKLFF; CDR3 DNA: TGTGCCAGCAGCCCCAAGAGACAGGTTAATGAAAAACTGTTTTTT
CDR3 length: 15; J gene: TRBJ2-7; D gene: NA; clone size: few; V gene: TRBV6-4; CDR3 protein: CASSESSGAGYEQYF; CDR3 DNA: TGTGCCAGCAGTGAAAGTTCAGGGGCGGGCTACGAGCAGTACTTC
CDR3 length: 12; J gene: TRBJ1-2; D gene: NA; clone size: NA; V gene: TRBV7-8; CDR3 protein: CASSFSRDGYTF; CDR3 DNA: TGTGCCAGCAGCTTTAGTCGGGACGGCTACACCTTC
CDR3 length: 12; J gene: TRBJ1-1; D gene: TRBD1; clone size: NA; V gene: TRBV6-4; CDR3 protein: CASSDYRGAAFF; CDR3 DNA: TGTGCCAGCAGTGACTACAGGGGAGCAGCTTTCTTT
CDR3 length: 14; J gene: TRBJ1-4; D gene: NA; clone size: NA; V gene: TRBV2; CDR3 protein: CAGRRVAGGEKLFF; CDR3 DNA: TGTGCCGGACGCCGTGTAGCAGGTGGAGAAAAACTGTTTTTT
CDR3 length: 13; J gene: TRBJ2-5; D gene: NA; clone size: NA; V gene: TRBV7-3; CDR3 protein: CASSRTSQETQYF; CDR3 DNA: TGTGCCAGCAGCCGGACTTCCCAAGAGACCCAGTACTTC
CDR3 length: 13; J gene: TRBJ1-4; D gene: NA; clone size: NA; V gene: TRBV5-6; CDR3 protein: CASSFLGGEKLFF; CDR3 DNA: TGTGCCAGCAGCTTTTTGGGTGGAGAAAAACTGTTTTTT
CDR3 length: 13; J gene: TRBJ2-5; D gene: NA; clone size: few; V gene: TRBV2; CDR3 protein: CASSPLATETQYF; CDR3 DNA: TGTGCCAGCAGTCCACTAGCTACGGAGACCCAGTACTTC
CDR3 length: 15; J gene: TRBJ2-7; D gene: NA; clone size: NA; V gene: TRBV21-1; CDR3 protein: CASSSRWDRHYEQYF; CDR3 DNA: TGTGCCAGCAGCTCGAGATGGGACCGACACTACGAGCAGTACTTC
CDR3 length: 16; J gene: TRBJ1-3; D gene: TRBD1; clone size: NA; V gene: TRBV9; CDR3 protein: CASSPSGTDTGNTIYF; CDR3 DNA: TGTGCCAGCAGCCCTTCCGGGACAGACACTGGAAACACCATATATTTT